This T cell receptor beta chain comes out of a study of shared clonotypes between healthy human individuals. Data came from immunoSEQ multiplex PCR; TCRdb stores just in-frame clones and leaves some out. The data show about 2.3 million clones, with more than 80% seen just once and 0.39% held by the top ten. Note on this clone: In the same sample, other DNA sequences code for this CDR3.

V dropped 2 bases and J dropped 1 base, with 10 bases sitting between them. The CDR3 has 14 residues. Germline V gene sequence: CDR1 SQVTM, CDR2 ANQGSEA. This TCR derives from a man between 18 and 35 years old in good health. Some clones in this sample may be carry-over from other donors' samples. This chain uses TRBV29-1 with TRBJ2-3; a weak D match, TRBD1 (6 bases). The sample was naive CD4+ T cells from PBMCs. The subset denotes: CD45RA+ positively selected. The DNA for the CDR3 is TGCAGCGTTGAAAGGGGGATTGGCACAGATACGCAGTATTTT. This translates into CSVERGIGTDTQYF.